The clone carrying this TCR beta chain has just one count. This specimen comes from a study of human thymus T cells. During corrective heart surgery, resections were taken, and the thymus tissue came from them. This CDR3 is built from 15 residues. The V gene's germline CDR1 is LGHNA and CDR2 YSLEER. V was cut by 2 bases and J by 0 bases, with 11 bases left in between. Assay: immunoSEQ multiplex PCR; the TCRdb copy retains only in-frame clones and omits some. Counted here are 75,000 to 90,000 clones, roughly 97% occurring once; the ten biggest clones make up approximately 0.03%. The source of this sequence is a boy under two years old with a congenital heart defect but otherwise immunologically healthy. This chain links TRBV4-3 with TRBJ2-7; D is ambiguous. Sample: thymus tissue. The CDR3 sequence: CASSQFQQSSYEQYF. DNA for the CDR3: TGCGCCAGCAGCCAATTCCAGCAGAGCTCCTACGAGCAGTACTTC.